This T cell receptor (beta chain) comes out of a study of blood T cell repertoires in COVID-19. Sequenced by immunoSEQ multiplex PCR; TCRdb stores in-frame clones only, minus some. This table holds approximately 100,000 clones, around 83% found once. The germline CDR1 and CDR2 sequences are SGHRS and YFSETQ. V was pared by 0 bases and J by 0 bases, with 8 bases between. The CDR3 has 15 residues. This TCR was recovered from a woman aged 80 or over with active or convalescent COVID-19. The rearrangement links TRBV5-1 to TRBJ2-3; the D gene is possibly TRBD1 (6 bases). Sequenced input: peripheral blood. The CDR3 here is CASSLDRASTDTQYF. DNA of the CDR3: TGCGCCAGCAGCTTGGACAGGGCGAGCACAGATACGCAGTATTTT. Combining the CDR3 with reference TRBV5-1 and TRBJ2-3 gives the whole variable domain KAGVTQTPRYLIKTRGQQVTLSCSPISGHRSVSWYQQTPGQGLQFLFEYFSETQRNKGNFPGRFSGRQFSNSRSEMNVSTLELGDSALYLCASSLDRASTDTQYFGPGTRLTVL.